This T cell receptor (beta chain) stems from a study of response to subunit inactivated influenza vaccine. Study results and limitations: Each seasonal influenza vaccination recruits few new T cells, the authors suggested.

A word on this clonotype: Antigen: not known.

Germline V gene lookup returns CDR1 LGHNA and CDR2 YNFKEQ. This CDR3 comprises 15 residues. V was pared by 0 bases and J by 14 bases, with 20 bases between. Each CDR3 protein is one row after TCRdb ran MiXCR on the RT-PCR reads. Of about 570,000 distinct CDR3 sequences detected, about 11% appear once; the ten largest clones hold approximately 10%. The same data also contributed to another study, on T cells expressing NK-cell markers. That publication notes: It was by 5'RACE template switching with UMIs that TCR beta cDNA was made. Sorted CD3+CD56-NKG2C+, CD3+CD56+NKG2C+ and CD3+CD56+NKG2C- T cells supplied the TCR beta repertoires. With respect to HCMV, most of the eight sequenced donors were seropositive, and one was seronegative.

The source of this sequence is a man aged 50-59 years who received an inactivated influenza vaccine. The starting material was PBMCs from blood, obtained on the day of vaccination. V usage is TRBV4-2 and J usage is TRBJ2-1; D remains unclear. The CDR3 spells CASSQDVANRVVEFF. The CDR3, as DNA: TGTGCCAGCAGCCAAGATGTCGCGAACCGCGTAGTTGAGTTCTTC.